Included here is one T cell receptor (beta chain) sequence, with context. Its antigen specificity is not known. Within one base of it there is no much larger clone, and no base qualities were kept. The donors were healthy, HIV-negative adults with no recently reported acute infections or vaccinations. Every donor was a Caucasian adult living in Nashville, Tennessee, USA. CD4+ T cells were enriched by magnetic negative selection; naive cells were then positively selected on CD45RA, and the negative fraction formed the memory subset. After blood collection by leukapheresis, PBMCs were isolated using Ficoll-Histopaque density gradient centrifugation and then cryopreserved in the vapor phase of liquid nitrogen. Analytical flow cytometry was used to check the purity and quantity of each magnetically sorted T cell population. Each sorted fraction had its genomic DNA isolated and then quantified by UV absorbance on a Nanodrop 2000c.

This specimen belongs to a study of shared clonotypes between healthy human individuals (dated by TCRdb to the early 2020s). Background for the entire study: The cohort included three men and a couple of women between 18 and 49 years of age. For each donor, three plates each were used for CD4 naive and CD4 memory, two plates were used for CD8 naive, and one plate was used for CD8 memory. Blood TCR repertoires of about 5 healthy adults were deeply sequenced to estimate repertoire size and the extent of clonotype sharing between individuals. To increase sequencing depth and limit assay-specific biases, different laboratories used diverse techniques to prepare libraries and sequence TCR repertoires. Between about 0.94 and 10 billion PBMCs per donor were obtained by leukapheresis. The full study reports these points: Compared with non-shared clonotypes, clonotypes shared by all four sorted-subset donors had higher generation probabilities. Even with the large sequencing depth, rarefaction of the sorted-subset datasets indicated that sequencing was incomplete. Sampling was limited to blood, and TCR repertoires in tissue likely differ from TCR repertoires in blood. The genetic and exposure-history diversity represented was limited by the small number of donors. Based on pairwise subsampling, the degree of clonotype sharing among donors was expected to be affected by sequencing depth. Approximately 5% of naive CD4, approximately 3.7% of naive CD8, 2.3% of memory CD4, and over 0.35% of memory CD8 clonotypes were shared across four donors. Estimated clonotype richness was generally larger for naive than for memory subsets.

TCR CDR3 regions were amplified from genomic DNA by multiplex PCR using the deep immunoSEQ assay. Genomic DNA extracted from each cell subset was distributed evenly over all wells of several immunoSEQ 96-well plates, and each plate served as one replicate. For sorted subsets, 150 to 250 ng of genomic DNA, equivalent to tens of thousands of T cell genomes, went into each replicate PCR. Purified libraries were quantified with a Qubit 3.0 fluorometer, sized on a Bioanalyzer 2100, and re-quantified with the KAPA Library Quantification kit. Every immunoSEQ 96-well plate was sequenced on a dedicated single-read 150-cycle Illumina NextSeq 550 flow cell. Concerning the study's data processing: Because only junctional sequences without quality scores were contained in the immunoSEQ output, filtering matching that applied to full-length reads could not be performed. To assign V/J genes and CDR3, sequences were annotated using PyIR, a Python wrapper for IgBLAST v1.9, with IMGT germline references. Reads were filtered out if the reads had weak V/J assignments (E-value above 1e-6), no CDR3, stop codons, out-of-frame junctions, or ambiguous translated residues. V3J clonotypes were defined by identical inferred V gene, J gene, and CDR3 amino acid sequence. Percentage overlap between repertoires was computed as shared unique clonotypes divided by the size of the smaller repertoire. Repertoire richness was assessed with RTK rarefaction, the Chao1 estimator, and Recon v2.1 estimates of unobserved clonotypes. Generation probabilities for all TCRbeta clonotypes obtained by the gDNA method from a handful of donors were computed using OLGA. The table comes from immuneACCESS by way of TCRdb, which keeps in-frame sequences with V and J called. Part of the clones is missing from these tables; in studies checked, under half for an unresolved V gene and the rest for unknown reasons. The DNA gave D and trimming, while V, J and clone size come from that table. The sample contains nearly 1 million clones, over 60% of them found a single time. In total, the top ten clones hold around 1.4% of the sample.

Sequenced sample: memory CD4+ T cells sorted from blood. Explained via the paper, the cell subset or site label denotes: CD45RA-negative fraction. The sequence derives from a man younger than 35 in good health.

Read as DNA, the sequence is TGTGCCAGCAGTATGGACCGGGTAACTGAAGCTTTCTTT. Translated, it gives CASSMDRVTEAFF. The V and J genes are TRBV27 and TRBJ1-1; no D segment can be confidently identified. Looking up the germline V gene (reference sequence) yields CDR1 MNHEY and CDR2 SMNVEV. Reading from cysteine to phenylalanine, the CDR3 counts 13 amino acids. The CDR3 DNA has 39 bases and is translated from base 1. Trimming at the junction amounts to 5 bases on V and 5 bases on J, and the germline ends lie 12 bases apart.